The 31 T cell receptor beta chains presented below share a single source sample, sequenced in a study of CD8 T cells in Susac syndrome. The RNA, about 0.5 to 1 ug, was put through reverse transcription using random hexamers. Using its own MiXCR run on the immunoSEQ multiplex PCR reads, TCRdb lists one record per CDR3 protein. The sample has 90,000 to 110,000 distinct CDR3 sequences, approximately 96% seen once. Sequencing was carried out using CD4+ T cells from PBMCs. The receptors shown here come from a human donor in good health.

The V and J genes are TRBV12-3 or TRBV12-4 and TRBJ2-6; TRBD1 matches at 9 bases. V was clipped by 5 bases and J by 0 bases; unmatched bases: 8. This CDR3 has 18 residues. CDR3 coding DNA: TGTGCCAGCAGTCCCGACAGGGGGGCTCCCTCTGGGGCCAACGTCCTGACTTTC. Its translation is CASSPDRGAPSGANVLTF.

The chain has TRBV29-1 and TRBJ1-1, with D unresolved. The CDR3 runs 14 residues. Germline CDR1 reads SQVTM; CDR2 reads ANQGSEA. V lost 0 bases, J lost 5 bases, and 13 bases lay in between. The CDR3 bases are TGCAGCGTTGAAGATAGTGGGCGGCGGACTGAAGCTTTCTTT. Protein product: CSVEDSGRRTEAFF.

This chain joins TRBV14 and TRBJ2-3; 7 positions agree with TRBD1. The ends lost 4 bases at V and 3 bases at J; junction bases unmatched: 4. Germline V lookup: CDR1 SGHDN, CDR2 FVKESK. The CDR3 is 14 amino acids. CDR3 nucleotides: TGTGCCAGCAGCCCGGACAGGATTACAGATACGCAGTATTTT. The encoded protein is CASSPDRITDTQYF.

This rearrangement joins TRBV3-1 to TRBJ2-5; D may be TRBD2 (5 bases). CDR3 length: 12 amino acids. The ends were cut back, 6 bases at V and 1 base at J, with 6 bases in the middle. Per the germline V gene, CDR1 is LGHDT and CDR2 is YNNKEL (reference sequence). CDR3 sequence: CASRRGQETQYF. CDR3 in DNA: TGTGCCAGCAGACGGGGCCAAGAGACCCAGTACTTC.

The chain carries TRBV28 and TRBJ2-2; no reliable D call. CDR3 length: 13 residues. Trimming took 5 bases from V and 4 from J, leaving 8 bases between them. Germline V CDR1 and CDR2: MDHEN, SYDVKM. The CDR3 loop is CASSAHATGELFF. CDR3 bases: TGTGCCAGCAGTGCCCATGCCACCGGGGAGCTGTTTTTT.

The V call is TRBV30, the J call TRBJ1-2, with TRBD1 matching 12 bases. V lost 3 bases and J lost 8; bases outside the gene matches: 7. This CDR3 region has 14 residues. CDR1 GTSNPN and CDR2 SVGIG come from the germline V gene (reference sequence). In nucleotides, the CDR3 is TGTGCCTGGAGCCAGGGACAGGGGGCGAGAGGCTACACCTTC. Its translation: CAWSQGQGARGYTF.

This chain joins TRBV5-5 and TRBJ2-5; possibly TRBD2 for D (5 bases). The CDR3 is 17 amino acids. The germline gives CDR1 SGHKS, CDR2 YYEKEE (reference sequence). V was pared by 3 bases and J by 4 bases, with 22 bases between. CDR3 DNA: TGTGCCAGCAGCTCCATCCTCTCGGCGGGTAACCGAGAGACCCAGTACTTC. Translation gives CASSSILSAGNRETQYF.

The chain recombines TRBV7-2 with TRBJ2-3; D gene unclear. The V end lost 5 bases, the J end lost 0 bases, and 6 bases lay between the germline ends. Per germline, CDR1 SGHTA and CDR2 FQGNSA. The CDR3 contains 13 residues. CDR3 sequence: CASSQPSTDTQYF. The CDR3 region has the DNA TGTGCCAGCAGCCAGCCTAGCACAGATACGCAGTATTTT.

This rearrangement joins TRBV5-1 to TRBJ1-1; unclear D gene. This CDR3 spans 14 amino acids. V was pared by 2 bases and J by 1 base, with 9 bases between. Germline V gives CDR1 SGHRS, CDR2 YFSETQ. CDR3 region: CASSLRTSNTEAFF. The CDR3 coding sequence is TGCGCCAGCAGCTTACGGACCTCGAACACTGAAGCTTTCTTT. Complete variable domain (other parts from reference TRBV5-1 and TRBJ1-1): KAGVTQTPRYLIKTRGQQVTLSCSPISGHRSVSWYQQTPGQGLQFLFEYFSETQRNKGNFPGRFSGRQFSNSRSEMNVSTLELGDSALYLCASSLRTSNTEAFFGQGTRLTVV.

The genes are TRBV10-2 and TRBJ1-5, with 8 nucleotides matching TRBD1. With V trimmed by 8 bases and J by 7 bases, 7 bases remained unmatched. The CDR3 has 13 residues. Germline CDR1 WSHSY, CDR2 SAAADI. The CDR3 region is CASGTGQGQPQHF. CDR3 DNA: TGCGCCAGCGGGACAGGTCAGGGACAGCCCCAGCATTTT.

V and J are TRBV2 and TRBJ2-4; D not certain. The CDR3 sequence is 14 residues long. Germline CDR1 SNHLY, CDR2 FYNNEI. V shed 4 bases and J shed 9 bases, with 16 bases lying between them. CDR3 amino acids: CASSVSQASSIQYF. The DNA for the CDR3 is TGTGCCAGCAGTGTGAGTCAGGCTTCGTCCATTCAGTACTTC.

This chain uses TRBV29-1 with TRBJ2-3; D uncertain. This CDR3 contains 13 residues. V gave up 3 bases and J gave up 0 bases, with 7 bases separating them. The germline V gene has CDR1 SQVTM and CDR2 ANQGSEA. CDR3 protein: CSVEYGSTDTQYF. The CDR3, as DNA: TGCAGCGTTGAGTATGGGAGCACAGATACGCAGTATTTT.

This clonotype was found once. The rearrangement uses TRBV11-2 and TRBJ2-7; D perhaps matches TRBD1 (6 bases). Germline V lookup: CDR1 SGHAT, CDR2 FQNNGV. The CDR3 contains 13 residues. Trimming removed 7 bases from V and 9 bases from J, with 19 bases in between. The CDR3 nucleotides are TGTGCCAGCACACATCCTAGGACAGCGGTGCAGTACTTC. This sequence encodes CASTHPRTAVQYF.

This clonotype has only a few counts. Here the CDR3 DNA reads TGCAGCGTTGAGTCAGGGGGTTTCACTGAAGCTTTCTTT. Protein product: CSVESGGFTEAFF. The J gene is TRBJ1-1, the V gene TRBV29-1; 7 nucleotides align to TRBD1. CDR1 SQVTM and CDR2 ANQGSEA come from the germline V gene. J lost 4 bases, V lost 3 bases, and 5 bases had no gene match. The CDR3 has 13 residues.

The chain is built from TRBV29-1 and TRBJ1-2; a possible D gene is TRBD1 (6 bases). Germline V gene data show CDR1 as SQVTM and CDR2 as ANQGSEA. This CDR3 is built from 15 residues. The ends were cut back, 5 bases at V and 1 base at J, with 17 bases in the middle. The CDR3 reads CSVPRGGALNYGYTF. In nucleotides, the CDR3 is TGCAGCGTTCCCCGTGGGGGGGCACTTAACTATGGCTACACCTTC. Together with reference TRBV29-1 and TRBJ1-2, the CDR3 gives the full variable domain: SAVISQKPSRDICQRGTSLTIQCQVDSQVTMMFWYRQQPGQSLTLIATANQGSEATYESGFVIDKFPISRPNLTFSTLTVSNMSPEDSSIYLCSVPRGGALNYGYTFGSGTRLTVV.

The gene calls are TRBV3-1 and TRBJ2-1, with a tentative D call TRBD1 (6 bases). V was trimmed by 4 bases and J by 4 bases, leaving 11 bases between them. From germline, CDR1 is LGHDT and CDR2 YNNKEL (reference sequence). The CDR3 is made up of 14 amino acids. CDR3 nucleotides: TGTGCCAGCAGCCGGGGGCCGGCTTACAATGAGCAGTTCTTC. Protein sequence: CASSRGPAYNEQFF.

V is TRBV18 and J is TRBJ1-2, with 8 bases lining up with TRBD1. The CDR3 runs 15 residues. From germline, CDR1 is KGHSH and CDR2 LQKENI. The V gene end was trimmed by 4 bases and the J gene end by 1 base; junction bases not matched to a gene: 5. The CDR3 DNA sequence: TGTGCCAGCTCACAAGACAGGGGTCTTAACTATGGCTACACCTTC. Its protein product is CASSQDRGLNYGYTF.

The chain is built from TRBV5-1 and TRBJ2-1; 9 nucleotides match TRBD2. Germline assignment: CDR1 SGHRS and CDR2 YFSETQ. The CDR3 totals 17 residues. The V gene end was trimmed by 4 bases and the J gene end by 4 bases; junction bases not matched to a gene: 12. The CDR3 spells CASSVTSAGGNYNEQFF. The CDR3 bases are TGCGCCAGCAGCGTAACGTCCGCGGGAGGGAATTACAATGAGCAGTTCTTC.

The chain carries TRBV7-2 and TRBJ1-3, with TRBD1 matching 7 bases. The length of the CDR3 is 15 residues. Germline V gene sequence: CDR1 SGHTA, CDR2 FQGNSA. Trimming at V came to 5 bases and at J to 6 bases, leaving 10 bases not matched to a gene. The CDR3 region is CASSPQGEWKNTIYF. The CDR3, as DNA: TGTGCCAGCAGCCCCCAGGGGGAGTGGAAAAACACCATATATTTT.

This chain connects TRBV5-1 to TRBJ2-7; no reliable D call. Germline V gene data show CDR1 as SGHRS and CDR2 as YFSETQ. The CDR3 is made up of 14 amino acids. V dropped 0 bases and J dropped 3 bases, with 10 bases sitting between them. In nucleotides, the CDR3 is TGCGCCAGCAGCTTGGCCCCCCAAGACTACGAGCAGTACTTC. It specifies CASSLAPQDYEQYF.

The V and J genes are TRBV20-1 and TRBJ1-4; maybe TRBD1 (5 bases). The CDR3 covers 11 residues. The V and J ends lost 4 bases and 8 bases respectively, with 8 bases between them. Germline V gives CDR1 DFQATT, CDR2 SNEGSKA (reference sequence). The CDR3 DNA reads as TGCAGTGCTATCTCAGGGGAAAAACTGTTTTTT. This encodes CSAISGEKLFF.

The chain links TRBV18 to TRBJ1-2, with D unclear. Germline V gene sequence: CDR1 KGHSH, CDR2 LQKENI. The V and J ends lost 6 bases and 4 bases respectively, with 15 bases between them. The CDR3 sequence is 14 residues long. The CDR3 sequence: CASSQLPEAYGYTF. In DNA form, the CDR3 reads TGTGCCAGCTCCCAACTACCGGAGGCCTATGGCTACACCTTC.

This rearrangement joins TRBV29-1 to TRBJ1-3, with D possibly being TRBD1 (6 bases). The germline gives CDR1 SQVTM, CDR2 ANQGSEA. V lost 6 bases and J lost 6, with 12 bases in between. This CDR3 comprises 12 residues. In nucleotides, the CDR3 is TGCAGCGTCGCCACAGGGTTAAACACCATATATTTT. Translating gives CSVATGLNTIYF.

The V and J genes are TRBV12-3 or TRBV12-4 and TRBJ2-5; 7 bases are a match to TRBD1. The CDR3 has 14 amino acids. The V segment lost 2 bases and the J segment 5 bases; nucleotides outside the gene matches: 5. CDR3 sequence: CASSLRQGGETQYF. The CDR3 nucleotides are TGTGCCAGCAGTTTAAGACAGGGTGGTGAGACCCAGTACTTC.

The chain couples TRBV20-1 to TRBJ2-7, with 11 bases matching TRBD1. V shed 4 bases, J shed 2 bases, and the junction held 4 bases outside the gene matches. The CDR3 length is 14 residues. Germline-derived CDR1 and CDR2 are DFQATT and SNEGSKA (reference sequence). Here the CDR3 DNA reads TGCAGTGCTAACTGGGACAGGGGGACCTACGAGCAGTACTTC. This encodes CSANWDRGTYEQYF.

The rearrangement links TRBV28 to TRBJ1-2; D may be TRBD1 (5 bases). The CDR3 contains 14 residues. V was shortened by 7 bases and J by 3 bases, with 15 bases between the two germline ends. In germline, CDR1 is MDHEN, CDR2 SYDVKM. The CDR3 loop is CASTTLGVDYGYTF. The CDR3 nucleotides read TGTGCCAGCACCACCCTAGGGGTGGACTATGGCTACACCTTC.

J is TRBJ2-7 and V is TRBV20-1, with TRBD2 matching 8 bases. The CDR3 loop spans 14 amino acids. Germline-derived CDR1 and CDR2 are DFQATT and SNEGSKA (reference sequence). Trimming cost V 1 base and J 3 bases; bases outside gene matches: 5. CDR3 nucleotide sequence: TGCAGTGCTAGAGTTCCGGGGGGGAGCTACGAGCAGTACTTC. It codes for CSARVPGGSYEQYF.

The CDR3 DNA reads as TGTGCCAGCAGCGCGCGGTTGGGGGTGGCCTACGAGCAGTACTTC. Protein sequence: CASSARLGVAYEQYF. The rearrangement joins TRBV12-3 or TRBV12-4 to TRBJ2-7; D tentatively reads TRBD1 or TRBD2 (5 bases each). Trimming removed 6 bases at V and 2 bases at J, with 17 bases between. This CDR3 is 15 amino acids long.

V gene TRBV2 combines with J gene TRBJ1-5; 7 bases fit TRBD1. The CDR3 totals 15 residues. CDR1 and CDR2 from the germline V gene are SNHLY and FYNNEI. V shed 6 bases, J shed 0 bases, and the junction held 5 bases outside the gene matches. The CDR3, as DNA: TGTGCCAGCAGAGTCAGGGGGAATAGCAATCAGCCCCAGCATTTT. It specifies CASRVRGNSNQPQHF.

This sequence joins TRBV12-3 or TRBV12-4 and TRBJ2-3; 16 nucleotides align to TRBD2. The CDR3 consists of 18 residues. V lost 3 bases, J lost 2 bases, and 5 bases stayed unmatched. The CDR3 DNA follows: TGTGCCAGCAGTTTCCAGGGACTAGCGGGAGGGACCACAGATACGCAGTATTTT. Protein product: CASSFQGLAGGTTDTQYF.

The CDR3 protein is CASSALLAGGNEQFF. The CDR3 nucleotides are TGTGCCAGCAGCGCCCTACTAGCGGGGGGGAATGAGCAGTTCTTC. The chain links TRBV7-9 to TRBJ2-1, with 13 bases fitting TRBD2. The junction had 5 bases not matched to a gene; V was cut back by 5 bases and J by 7 bases. The CDR3 length is 15 residues. Germline V gene lookup returns CDR1 SEHNR and CDR2 FQNEAQ (reference sequence).